These T cell receptor beta chains were read from a single sample in a study of cytomegalovirus exposure and HLA in healthy donors. Sequencing used immunoSEQ multiplex PCR; TCRdb keeps in-frame clones, though not all of them. Here the sample spans 100,000 or so clones, 60% to 70% being singletons. The sample consisted of PBMCs. These receptors all stem from a woman in her twenties or thirties in good health and CMV-seronegative. CDR3s include the opening cysteine and the closing phenylalanine or tryptophan. D genes are given only for firm matches. For some rows the clone size is stated as once, few or many, or as a class when expanded; others skip it.

clone_size: -; d_call: -; j_call: TRBJ2-7; cdr3_length: 11; v_call: TRBV6-6; cdr3_aa: CASSGDYEQYF; cdr3_nt: TGTGCCAGCAGCGGTGACTACGAGCAGTACTTC
clone_size: -; d_call: -; j_call: TRBJ2-7; cdr3_length: 14; v_call: TRBV7-6; cdr3_aa: CASSFRQGGDEQYF; cdr3_nt: TGTGCCAGCAGCTTTAGACAGGGAGGAGACGAGCAGTACTTC
clone_size: -; d_call: -; j_call: TRBJ1-2; cdr3_length: 15; v_call: TRBV7-2; cdr3_aa: CASSLEGGIDYGYTF; cdr3_nt: TGTGCCAGCAGCTTAGAAGGGGGTATTGACTATGGCTACACCTTC
clone_size: -; d_call: -; j_call: TRBJ2-7; cdr3_length: 14; v_call: TRBV9; cdr3_aa: CASSVGGLAYEQYF; cdr3_nt: TGTGCCAGCAGCGTAGGGGGGCTGGCCTACGAGCAGTACTTC
clone_size: once; d_call: TRBD1; j_call: TRBJ2-7; cdr3_length: 15; v_call: TRBV27; cdr3_aa: CASSLPGTGSYEQYF; cdr3_nt: TGTGCCAGCAGTTTGCCCGGGACAGGGTCCTACGAGCAGTACTTC
clone_size: -; d_call: -; j_call: TRBJ1-2; cdr3_length: 15; v_call: TRBV19; cdr3_aa: CASSIEWGGRYGYTF; cdr3_nt: TGTGCCAGTAGTATCGAATGGGGCGGCAGGTATGGCTACACCTTC
clone_size: -; d_call: -; j_call: TRBJ2-2; cdr3_length: 14; v_call: TRBV30; cdr3_aa: CAWGRGVNTGELFF; cdr3_nt: TGTGCCTGGGGCCGCGGGGTGAACACCGGGGAGCTGTTTTTT
clone_size: -; d_call: TRBD2; j_call: TRBJ2-7; cdr3_length: 13; v_call: TRBV6-6; cdr3_aa: CASVAGGGYEQYF; cdr3_nt: TGTGCCAGCGTAGCGGGGGGAGGGTACGAGCAGTACTTC
clone_size: once; d_call: -; j_call: TRBJ1-1; cdr3_length: 13; v_call: TRBV5-6; cdr3_aa: CASSLAWSPEAFF; cdr3_nt: TGTGCCAGCAGCTTGGCCTGGAGCCCTGAAGCTTTCTTT
clone_size: -; d_call: TRBD2; j_call: TRBJ2-7; cdr3_length: 15; v_call: TRBV6-5; cdr3_aa: CASSKLAGDSYEQYF; cdr3_nt: TGTGCCAGCAGTAAACTAGCGGGAGATTCCTACGAGCAGTACTTC
clone_size: few; d_call: -; j_call: TRBJ1-6; cdr3_length: 15; v_call: TRBV27; cdr3_aa: CASSFLSSGVSPLHF; cdr3_nt: TGTGCCAGCAGTTTTCTTTCCTCAGGGGTATCACCCCTCCACTTT
clone_size: -; d_call: -; j_call: TRBJ1-3; cdr3_length: 16; v_call: TRBV11-2; cdr3_aa: CASSLGALQGGNTIYF; cdr3_nt: TGTGCCAGCAGCTTAGGGGCCCTCCAGGGCGGAAACACCATATATTTT
clone_size: -; d_call: TRBD2; j_call: TRBJ2-7; cdr3_length: 16; v_call: TRBV27; cdr3_aa: CASSLGGLAVTGEQYF; cdr3_nt: TGTGCCAGCTCTTTGGGGGGACTAGCCGTTACTGGGGAGCAGTACTTC
clone_size: -; d_call: -; j_call: TRBJ2-3; cdr3_length: 13; v_call: TRBV9; cdr3_aa: CASSLALVDTQYF; cdr3_nt: TGTGCCAGCAGCCTAGCCCTTGTGGATACGCAGTATTTT
clone_size: -; d_call: -; j_call: TRBJ2-5; cdr3_length: 15; v_call: TRBV9; cdr3_aa: CASSSRTAHQETQYF; cdr3_nt: TGTGCCAGCAGCTCTCGGACAGCCCACCAAGAGACCCAGTACTTC
clone_size: few; d_call: TRBD1; j_call: TRBJ1-5; cdr3_length: 19; v_call: TRBV5-1; cdr3_aa: CASSLPPGRWGQGSQPQHF; cdr3_nt: TGCGCCAGCAGCTTGCCACCCGGCCGGTGGGGACAGGGGAGTCAGCCCCAGCATTTT